This T cell receptor beta chain was captured by sequencing in a study of cytomegalovirus exposure and HLA in healthy donors. Study findings and constraints: Reportedly, diagnosis of cytomegalovirus status by the classifier showed high specificity and sensitivity. It was confirmed in vitro that three of the CMV-associated chains were specific for CMV antigens. A later analysis found first-cohort TCR clusters tended to co-occur in the 120 validation repertoires.

Only in-frame clones appear in the TCRdb table, and some are missing; sequencing was by immunoSEQ multiplex PCR. The sample contains 150,000 to 200,000 clones, about 80% of which appear only once. As for this clone: The antigen remains undetermined.

The CDR3 spans 18 residues. Losses at the gene ends were 3 bases for V and 0 bases for J; bases not matched to a gene: 9. Germline V gene data show CDR1 as SGDLS and CDR2 as YYNGEE. The source of this sequence is a man between 18 and 35 years old in good health and CMV-seropositive. J is TRBJ2-2 and V is TRBV9; TRBD1 matches 9 bases. The source material was PBMCs. The CDR3 nucleotides read TGTGCCAGCAGCGGACCCGGACAGGGGTCTACGAACACCGGGGAGCTGTTTTTT. Translated, it gives CASSGPGQGSTNTGELFF.